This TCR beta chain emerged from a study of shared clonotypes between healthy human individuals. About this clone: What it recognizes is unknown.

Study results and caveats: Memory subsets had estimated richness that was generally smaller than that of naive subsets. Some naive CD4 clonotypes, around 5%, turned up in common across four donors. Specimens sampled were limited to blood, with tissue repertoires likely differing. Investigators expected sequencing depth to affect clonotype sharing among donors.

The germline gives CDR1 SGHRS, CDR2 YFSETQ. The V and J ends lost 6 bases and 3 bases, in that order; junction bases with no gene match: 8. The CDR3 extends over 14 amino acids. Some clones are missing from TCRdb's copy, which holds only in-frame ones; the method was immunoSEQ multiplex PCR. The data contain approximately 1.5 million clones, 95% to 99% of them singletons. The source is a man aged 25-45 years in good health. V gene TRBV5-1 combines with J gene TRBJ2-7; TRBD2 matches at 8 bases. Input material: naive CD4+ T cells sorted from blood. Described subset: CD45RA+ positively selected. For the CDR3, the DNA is TGCGCCAGCACCCCGGACGGGACTAGCTACGAGCAGTACTTC. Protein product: CASTPDGTSYEQYF.